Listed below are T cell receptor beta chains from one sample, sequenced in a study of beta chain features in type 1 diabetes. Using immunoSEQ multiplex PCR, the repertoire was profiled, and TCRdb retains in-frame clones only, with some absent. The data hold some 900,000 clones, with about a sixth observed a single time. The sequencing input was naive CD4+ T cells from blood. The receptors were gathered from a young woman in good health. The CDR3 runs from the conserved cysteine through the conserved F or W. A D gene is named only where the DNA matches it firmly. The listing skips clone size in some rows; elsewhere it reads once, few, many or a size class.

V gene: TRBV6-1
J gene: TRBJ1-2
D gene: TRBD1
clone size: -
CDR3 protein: CASSADWGQANYGYTF
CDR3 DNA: TGTGCCAGCAGTGCCGATTGGGGACAGGCGAACTATGGCTACACCTTC

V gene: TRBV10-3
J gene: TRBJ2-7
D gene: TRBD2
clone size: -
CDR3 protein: CAISGGLAGGEQYF
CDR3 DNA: TGTGCCATCAGTGGCGGACTAGCGGGAGGCGAGCAGTACTTC

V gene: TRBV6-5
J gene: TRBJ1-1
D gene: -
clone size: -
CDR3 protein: CASSYSMEGNTEAFF
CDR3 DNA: TGTGCCAGCAGTTACTCGATGGAGGGTAACACTGAAGCTTTCTTT

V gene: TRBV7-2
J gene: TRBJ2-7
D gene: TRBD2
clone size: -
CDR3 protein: CASTPWEGIHEQYF
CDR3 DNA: TGTGCCAGCACCCCATGGGAGGGAATACACGAGCAGTACTTC

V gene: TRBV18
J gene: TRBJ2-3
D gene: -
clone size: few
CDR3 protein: CASSPRSSGVADTQYF
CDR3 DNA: TGTGCCAGCTCACCAAGGTCATCGGGAGTGGCAGATACGCAGTATTTT

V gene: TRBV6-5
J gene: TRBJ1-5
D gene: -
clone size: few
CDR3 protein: CASSYVGTNQPQHF
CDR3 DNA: TGTGCCAGCAGTTACGTTGGGACGAATCAGCCCCAGCATTTT

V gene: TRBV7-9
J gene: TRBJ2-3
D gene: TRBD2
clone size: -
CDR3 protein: CASTNSGRTDTQYF
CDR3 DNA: TGTGCCAGCACCAATAGCGGGAGGACAGATACGCAGTATTTT

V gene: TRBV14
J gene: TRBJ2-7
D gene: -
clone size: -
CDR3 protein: CASSHGQQPYEQYF
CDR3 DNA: TGTGCCAGCAGCCACGGGCAGCAACCCTACGAGCAGTACTTC

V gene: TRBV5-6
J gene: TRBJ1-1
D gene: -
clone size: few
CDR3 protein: CASRAGLNTEAFF
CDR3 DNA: TGTGCCAGCAGAGCGGGACTGAACACTGAAGCTTTCTTT

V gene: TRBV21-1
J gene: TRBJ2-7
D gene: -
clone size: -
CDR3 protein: CASSQAGEGEQYF
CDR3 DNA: TGTGCCAGCAGCCAAGCGGGTGAGGGCGAGCAGTACTTC

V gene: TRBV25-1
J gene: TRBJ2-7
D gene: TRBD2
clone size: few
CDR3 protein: CASATSGSSYEQYF
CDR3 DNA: TGTGCCAGTGCTACTAGCGGGAGTTCCTACGAGCAGTACTTC

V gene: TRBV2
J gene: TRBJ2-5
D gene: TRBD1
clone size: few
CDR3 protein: CASTDNRGPSKTQYF
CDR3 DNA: TGTGCCAGCACCGACAACAGGGGTCCGTCGAAGACCCAGTACTTC

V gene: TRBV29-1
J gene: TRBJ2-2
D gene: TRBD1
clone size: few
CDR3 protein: CSVRDRSNTGELFF
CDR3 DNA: TGCAGCGTGAGGGACAGATCGAACACCGGGGAGCTGTTTTTT

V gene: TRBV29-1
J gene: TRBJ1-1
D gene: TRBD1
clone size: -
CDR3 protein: CSVITNRGTEAFF
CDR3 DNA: TGCAGCGTTATCACCAACAGGGGCACTGAAGCTTTCTTT

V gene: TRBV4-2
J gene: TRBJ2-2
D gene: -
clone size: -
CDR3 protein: CASSQESSRLGTGELFF
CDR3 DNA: TGTGCCAGCAGCCAAGAATCTTCCCGATTGGGCACCGGGGAGCTGTTTTTT

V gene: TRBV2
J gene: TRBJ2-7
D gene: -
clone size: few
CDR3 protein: CASQKGTKSYEQYF
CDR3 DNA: TGTGCCAGCCAAAAGGGGACCAAATCCTACGAGCAGTACTTC

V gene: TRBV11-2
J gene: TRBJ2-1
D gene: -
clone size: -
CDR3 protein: CASSRTISNEQFF
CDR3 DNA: TGTGCCAGCAGTCGGACTATCAGCAATGAGCAGTTCTTC

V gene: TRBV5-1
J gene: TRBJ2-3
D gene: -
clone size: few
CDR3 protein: CASSAPQDTQYF
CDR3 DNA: TGCGCCAGCAGCGCCCCTCAGGATACGCAGTATTTT

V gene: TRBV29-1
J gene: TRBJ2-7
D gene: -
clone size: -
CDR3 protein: CSVFSGSDEQYF
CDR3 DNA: TGCAGCGTTTTCTCGGGGTCGGACGAGCAGTACTTC

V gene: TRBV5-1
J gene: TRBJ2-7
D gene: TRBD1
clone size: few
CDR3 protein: CASNSGTGGYEQYF
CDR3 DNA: TGCGCCAGCAATTCCGGGACAGGGGGCTACGAGCAGTACTTC

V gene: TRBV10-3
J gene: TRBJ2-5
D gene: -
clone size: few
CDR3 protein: CAISVLGGTQETQYF
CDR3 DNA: TGTGCCATCAGTGTTCTCGGAGGAACCCAAGAGACCCAGTACTTC

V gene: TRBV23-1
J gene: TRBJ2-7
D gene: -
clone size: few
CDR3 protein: CASSQSFRTDIALEQYF
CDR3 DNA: TGCGCCAGCAGTCAATCGTTTAGGACAGATATCGCCCTGGAGCAGTACTTC

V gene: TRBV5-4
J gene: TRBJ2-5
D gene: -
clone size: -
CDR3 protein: CASSLAGGGQTQYF
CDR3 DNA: TGTGCCAGCAGCTTGGCCGGGGGTGGCCAGACCCAGTACTTC

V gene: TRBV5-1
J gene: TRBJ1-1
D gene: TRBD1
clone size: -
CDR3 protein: CASSPRQGTYLPEAFF
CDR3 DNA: TGCGCCAGCAGCCCACGACAGGGAACGTATTTGCCGGAAGCTTTCTTT

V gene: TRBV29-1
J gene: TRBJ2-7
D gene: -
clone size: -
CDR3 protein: CSVEDRHKPYEQYF
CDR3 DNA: TGCAGTGTTGAAGATAGGCACAAGCCCTACGAGCAGTACTTC

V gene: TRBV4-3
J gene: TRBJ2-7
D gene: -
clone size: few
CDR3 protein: CASSQDNPRDSYYEQYF
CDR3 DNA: TGCGCCAGCAGCCAAGATAATCCCCGGGACTCATACTACGAGCAGTACTTC

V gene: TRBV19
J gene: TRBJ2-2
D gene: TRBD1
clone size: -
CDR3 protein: CASSMLTGGELFF
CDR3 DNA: TGTGCCAGTAGTATGCTGACAGGGGGGGAGCTGTTTTTT

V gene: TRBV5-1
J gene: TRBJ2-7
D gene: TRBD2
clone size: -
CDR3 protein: CASSLGLAGSYEQYF
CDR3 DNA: TGCGCCAGCAGCCTTGGACTAGCGGGCTCCTACGAGCAGTACTTC

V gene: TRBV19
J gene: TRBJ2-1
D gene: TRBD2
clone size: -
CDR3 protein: CASSITSGSTTYNEQFF
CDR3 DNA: TGTGCCAGTAGTATCACTAGCGGGAGTACGACCTACAATGAGCAGTTCTTC

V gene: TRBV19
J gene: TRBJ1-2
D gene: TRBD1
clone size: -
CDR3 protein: CASNPTGTIYGYTF
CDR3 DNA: TGTGCCAGTAATCCGACAGGGACTATCTATGGCTACACCTTC

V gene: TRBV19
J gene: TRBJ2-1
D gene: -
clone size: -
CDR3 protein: CASGKYNTGHEQFF
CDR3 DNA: TGTGCCAGCGGAAAGTACAATACAGGGCATGAGCAGTTCTTC

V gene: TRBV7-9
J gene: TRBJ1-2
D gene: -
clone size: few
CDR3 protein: CASRRQGAGNYGYTF
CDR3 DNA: TGTGCCAGCAGGCGCCAGGGAGCAGGGAATTATGGCTACACCTTC

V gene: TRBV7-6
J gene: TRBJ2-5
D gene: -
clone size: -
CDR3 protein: CASSLAHNPRFDQYF
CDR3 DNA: TGTGCCAGCAGCTTAGCGCACAACCCTCGGTTTGACCAGTACTTC

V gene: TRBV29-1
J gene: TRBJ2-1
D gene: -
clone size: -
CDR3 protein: CSVVGGVSEQFF
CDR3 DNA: TGCAGCGTTGTGGGTGGCGTTAGCGAGCAGTTCTTC

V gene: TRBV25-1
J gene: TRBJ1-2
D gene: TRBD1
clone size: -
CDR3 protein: CASSELAGGGYTF
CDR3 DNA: TGTGCCAGCAGTGAACTGGCAGGGGGTGGCTACACCTTC

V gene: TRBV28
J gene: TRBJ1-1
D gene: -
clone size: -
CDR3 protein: CASNSGPSFFTEAFF
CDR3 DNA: TGTGCCAGCAATTCGGGGCCGTCATTCTTCACTGAAGCTTTCTTT

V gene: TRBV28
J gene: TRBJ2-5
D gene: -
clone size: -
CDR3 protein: CASSLWQGGETQYF
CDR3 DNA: TGTGCCAGCAGCTTGTGGCAGGGTGGGGAGACCCAGTACTTC

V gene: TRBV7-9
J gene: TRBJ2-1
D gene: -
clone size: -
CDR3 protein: CASSRGAPGESFRFF
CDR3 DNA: TGTGCCAGCAGTAGGGGTGCGCCAGGTGAATCATTTAGGTTCTTC

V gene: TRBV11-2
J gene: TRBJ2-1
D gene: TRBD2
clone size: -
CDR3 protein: CASSMGLANLFRKFF
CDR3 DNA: TGTGCCAGCAGCATGGGACTAGCTAATTTATTCCGGAAGTTCTTC

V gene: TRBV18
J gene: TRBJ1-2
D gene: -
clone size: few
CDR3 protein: CASSPTDTDYGYTF
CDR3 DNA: TGTGCCAGCTCACCGACCGACACGGACTATGGCTACACCTTC

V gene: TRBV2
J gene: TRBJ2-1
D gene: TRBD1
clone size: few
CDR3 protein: CASSDTGTGAYNEQFF
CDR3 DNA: TGTGCCAGCAGTGACACCGGGACAGGGGCCTACAATGAGCAGTTCTTC

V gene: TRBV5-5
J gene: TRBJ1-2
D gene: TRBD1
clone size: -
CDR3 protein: CASSRDRDYGYTF
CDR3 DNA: TGTGCCAGCAGTAGAGACAGGGACTATGGCTACACCTTC

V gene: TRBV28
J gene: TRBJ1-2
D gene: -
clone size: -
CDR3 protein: CASSSTDGYTF
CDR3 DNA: TGTGCCAGCAGTTCAACTGATGGCTACACCTTC

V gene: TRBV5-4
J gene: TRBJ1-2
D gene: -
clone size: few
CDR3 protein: CASSPRDSSPHGYTF
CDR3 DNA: TGTGCCAGCAGCCCCCGGGACTCAAGCCCGCATGGCTACACCTTC

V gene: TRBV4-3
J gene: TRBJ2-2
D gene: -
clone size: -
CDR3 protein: CASSQTPWGGARTGELFF
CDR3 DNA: TGCGCCAGCAGCCAAACCCCATGGGGCGGGGCCCGCACCGGGGAGCTGTTTTTT

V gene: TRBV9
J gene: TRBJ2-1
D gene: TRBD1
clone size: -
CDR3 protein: CASSSDRPSYNEQFF
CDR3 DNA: TGTGCCAGCAGCTCGGACAGGCCTAGCTACAATGAGCAGTTCTTC

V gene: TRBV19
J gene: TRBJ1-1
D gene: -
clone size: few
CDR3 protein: CASSAQLNPGTEAFF
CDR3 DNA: TGTGCCAGTAGTGCGCAACTTAATCCAGGCACTGAAGCTTTCTTT

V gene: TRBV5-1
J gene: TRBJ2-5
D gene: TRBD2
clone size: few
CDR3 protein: CASSLVLAGVGQETQYF
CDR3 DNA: TGCGCCAGCAGCTTGGTTCTAGCGGGAGTTGGGCAAGAGACCCAGTACTTC